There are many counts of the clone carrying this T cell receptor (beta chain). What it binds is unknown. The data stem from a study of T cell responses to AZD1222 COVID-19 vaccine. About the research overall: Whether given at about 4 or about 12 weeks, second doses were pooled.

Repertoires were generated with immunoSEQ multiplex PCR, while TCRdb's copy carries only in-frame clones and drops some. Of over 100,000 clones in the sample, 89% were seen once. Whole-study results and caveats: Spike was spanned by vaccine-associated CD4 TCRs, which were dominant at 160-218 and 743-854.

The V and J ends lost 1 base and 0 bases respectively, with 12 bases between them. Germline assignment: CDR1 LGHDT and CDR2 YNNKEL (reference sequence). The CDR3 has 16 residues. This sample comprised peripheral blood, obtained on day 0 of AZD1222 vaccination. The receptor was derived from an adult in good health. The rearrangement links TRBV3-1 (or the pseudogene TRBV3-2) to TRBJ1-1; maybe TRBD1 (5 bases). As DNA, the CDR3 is TGTGCCAGCAGCCAAGCGGGGGTAATCATGAACACTGAAGCTTTCTTT. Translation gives CASSQAGVIMNTEAFF.